This TCR beta chain was observed in a study of cytomegalovirus exposure and HLA in healthy donors. Turning to the study itself: From around 180 million T cells, an earlier analysis saw 90 million to 130 million unique TCR beta sequences. Among the approximately 400 donors who were genotyped, around 77% fell in the genetic ancestry cluster that is associated with self-reported Caucasian donors. Study-wide results and limits: V segments that were indistinguishable, TRBV6-2 and TRBV6-3 among them, were omitted from analysis. Accurate prediction of most subjects' HLA-A and HLA-B alleles from TCR beta sequences was reported.

With respect to this clone: What it binds is unknown.

13 Jbeta primers and 60 Vbeta primers were used for the PCR. TCRdb's copy holds only in-frame clones and misses some; the assay was immunoSEQ multiplex PCR. The table records approximately 170,000 clones, approximately 81% of them present only once. The CDR3 consists of 15 residues. V dropped 0 bases and J dropped 4; count of bases not matched to a gene: 2. From germline, CDR1 is SGDLS and CDR2 YYNGEE. The TCR originated in a male donor in good health and CMV-seronegative. The rearrangement joins TRBV9 to TRBJ2-2, with 8 nucleotides matching TRBD2. Source material: PBMCs. The CDR3 DNA reads TGTGCCAGCAGCGTAGCGGCGGGGGGCACCGGGGAGCTGTTTTTT. Residues: CASSVAAGGTGELFF. Full variable domain (outside the CDR3, taken from reference TRBV9 and TRBJ2-2): DSGVTQTPKHLITATGQRVTLRCSPRSGDLSVYWYQQSLDQGLQFLIQYYNGEERAKGNILERFSAQQFPDLHSELNLSSLELGDSALYFCASSVAAGGTGELFFGEGSRLTVL.